This T cell receptor (beta chain) originates from a study of cytomegalovirus exposure and HLA in healthy donors. V trimming: 6 bases; J trimming: 3 bases; junction bases outside the gene matches: 4. Germline V gene sequence: CDR1 MDHEN, CDR2 SYDVKM. The CDR3 is 13 residues long. It was with 60 Vbeta and 13 Jbeta primers that the PCR ran. Data came from immunoSEQ multiplex PCR; TCRdb stores just in-frame clones and leaves some out. Of approximately 170,000 clones in the sample, approximately 67% were seen once. The V gene is TRBV28, the J gene TRBJ1-1, with TRBD1 matching 7 bases. This TCR was sampled from a man aged 35-49 years in good health and CMV-seronegative. The sequencing sample was made of PBMCs. CDR3 protein: CASRIQGHTEAFF. The CDR3 bases are TGTGCCAGCAGGATACAGGGGCACACTGAAGCTTTCTTT.